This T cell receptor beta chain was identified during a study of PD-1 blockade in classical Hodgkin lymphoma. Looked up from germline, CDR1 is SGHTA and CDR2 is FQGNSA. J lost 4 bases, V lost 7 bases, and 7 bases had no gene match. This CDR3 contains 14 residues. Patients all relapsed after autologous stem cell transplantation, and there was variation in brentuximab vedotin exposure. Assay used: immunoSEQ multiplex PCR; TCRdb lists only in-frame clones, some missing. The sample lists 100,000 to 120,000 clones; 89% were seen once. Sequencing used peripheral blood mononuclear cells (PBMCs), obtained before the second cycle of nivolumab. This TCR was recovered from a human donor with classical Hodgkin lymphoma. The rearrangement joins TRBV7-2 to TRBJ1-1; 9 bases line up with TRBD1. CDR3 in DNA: TGTGCCAGCAATCCAGGACAGGGGACCACTGAAGCTTTCTTT. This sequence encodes CASNPGQGTTEAFF.